The present TCR beta chain was sequenced within a study of T cell responses to AZD1222 COVID-19 vaccine. General study findings and limits: Vaccine-related CD4 TCRs covered spike, predominating at 160-218 and 743-854. All repertoire sampling was performed exclusively after the peak T cell response. An increase in Spike-specific TCR breadth and depth was observed after two AZD1222 doses.

Data came from immunoSEQ multiplex PCR; TCRdb stores just in-frame clones and leaves some out. There are approximately 110,000 clones in the sample; 80% to 95% occur only once, and 1% to 1.5% lies in the top ten. Germline V CDR1 and CDR2: WNHNN, SYGVQD (reference sequence). The germline V and J ends were trimmed by 5 bases and 0 bases, with 9 bases remaining between them. The CDR3 contains 14 residues. Notes on this clone: The antigen is not known.

The chain employs TRBV10-1 and TRBJ2-3; D remains unclear. The source material was peripheral blood, sampled on day 0 of AZD1222 vaccination. The TCR originated in an adult in good health. CDR3 residues: CASSSKTSTDTQYF. In DNA, the CDR3 is TGCGCCAGCAGTTCCAAGACTAGCACAGATACGCAGTATTTT.